Described below is a single TCR beta chain sequence and its context. Its matching antigen is unknown. Patients were ineligible given autoimmune disease history or systemic immunosuppression. This sample stems from a study of OX40 agonist ivuxolimab in advanced cancers. On the study more broadly: Partial responses were achieved by three patients, one with hepatocellular carcinoma and two with cutaneous melanoma.

Findings and caveats of the study: Antigens targeted by the expanded peripheral T cells were not determined.

The V gene lost 0 bases and the J gene lost 7 bases, with 16 bases spanning the gap. Germline V lookup: CDR1 MGHRA, CDR2 YSYEKL. The length of the CDR3 is 15 residues. Repertoires were generated with immunoSEQ multiplex PCR, while TCRdb's copy carries only in-frame clones and drops some. The sample includes over 45,000 clones, more than 85% seen only once; the top ten take roughly 31%. Source: CD4+ or CD8+ T cells sorted from blood, taken in a trial of the OX40 agonist ivuxolimab. This clonotype was obtained from an adult with an advanced solid tumor such as melanoma, head and neck, liver or kidney cancer. The rearrangement joins TRBV4-1 to TRBJ2-7; either TRBD1 or TRBD2 may fit D (6 bases each). CDR3 coding DNA: TGCGCCAGCAGCCAAGATCGAACAGGGACTTGGGAGCAGTACTTC. This gives the protein CASSQDRTGTWEQYF.